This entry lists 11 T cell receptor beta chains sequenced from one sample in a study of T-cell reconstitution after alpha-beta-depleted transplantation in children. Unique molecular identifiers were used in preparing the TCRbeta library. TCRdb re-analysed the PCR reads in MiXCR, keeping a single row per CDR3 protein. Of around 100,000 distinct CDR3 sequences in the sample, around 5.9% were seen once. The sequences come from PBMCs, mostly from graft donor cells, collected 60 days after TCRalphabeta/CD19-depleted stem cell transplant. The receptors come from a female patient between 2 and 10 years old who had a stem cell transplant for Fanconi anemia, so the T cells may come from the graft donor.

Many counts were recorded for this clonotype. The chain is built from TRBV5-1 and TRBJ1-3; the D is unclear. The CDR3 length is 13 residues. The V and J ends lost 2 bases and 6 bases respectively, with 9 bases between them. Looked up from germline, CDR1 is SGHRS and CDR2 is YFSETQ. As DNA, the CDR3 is TGCGCCAGCAGCTTAAGGCCGGTAAACACCATATATTTT. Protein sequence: CASSLRPVNTIYF.

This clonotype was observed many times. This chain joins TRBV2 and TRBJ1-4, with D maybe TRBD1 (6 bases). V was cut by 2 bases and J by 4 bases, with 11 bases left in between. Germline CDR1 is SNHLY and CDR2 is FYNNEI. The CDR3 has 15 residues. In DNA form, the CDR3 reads TGTGCCAGCAGTGAACAGGGGCCTCTTAATGAAAAACTGTTTTTT. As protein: CASSEQGPLNEKLFF. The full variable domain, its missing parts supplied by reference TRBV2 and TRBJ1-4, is EPEVTQTPSHQVTQMGQEVILRCVPISNHLYFYWYRQILGQKVEFLVSFYNNEISEKSEIFDDQFSVERPDGSNFTLKIRSTKLEDSAMYFCASSEQGPLNEKLFFGSGTQLSVL.

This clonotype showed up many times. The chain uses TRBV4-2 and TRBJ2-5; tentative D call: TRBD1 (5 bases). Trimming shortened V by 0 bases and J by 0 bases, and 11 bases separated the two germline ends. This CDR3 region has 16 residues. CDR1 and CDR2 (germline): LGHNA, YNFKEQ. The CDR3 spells CASSQDFTGYQETQYF. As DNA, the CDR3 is TGTGCCAGCAGCCAAGATTTTACAGGATACCAAGAGACCCAGTACTTC.

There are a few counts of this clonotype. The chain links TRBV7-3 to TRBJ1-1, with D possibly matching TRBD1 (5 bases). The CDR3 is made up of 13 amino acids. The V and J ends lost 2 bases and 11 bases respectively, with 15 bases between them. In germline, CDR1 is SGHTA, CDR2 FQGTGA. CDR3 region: CASSLGPGRAAFF. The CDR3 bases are TGTGCCAGCAGCTTAGGGCCAGGCAGGGCGGCTTTCTTT.

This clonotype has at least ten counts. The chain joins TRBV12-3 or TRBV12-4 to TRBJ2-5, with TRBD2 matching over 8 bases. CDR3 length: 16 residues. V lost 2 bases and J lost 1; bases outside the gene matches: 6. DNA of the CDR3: TGTGCCAGCAGTTTAAGGGCGGGAGGCTCCCAAGAGACCCAGTACTTC. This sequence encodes CASSLRAGGSQETQYF.

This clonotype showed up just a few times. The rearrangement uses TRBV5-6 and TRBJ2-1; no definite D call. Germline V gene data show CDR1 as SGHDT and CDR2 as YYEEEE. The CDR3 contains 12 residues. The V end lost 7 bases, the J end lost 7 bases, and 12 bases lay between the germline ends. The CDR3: CASHQWANEQFF. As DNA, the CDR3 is TGTGCCAGCCACCAATGGGCGAATGAGCAGTTCTTC.

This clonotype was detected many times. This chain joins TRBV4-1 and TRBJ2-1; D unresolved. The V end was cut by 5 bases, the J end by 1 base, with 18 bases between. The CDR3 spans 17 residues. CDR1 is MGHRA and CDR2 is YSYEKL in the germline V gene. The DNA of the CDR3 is TGCGCCAGCAGCTATTTTTTTGGGGTAGGATCCTACAATGAGCAGTTCTTC. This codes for CASSYFFGVGSYNEQFF.

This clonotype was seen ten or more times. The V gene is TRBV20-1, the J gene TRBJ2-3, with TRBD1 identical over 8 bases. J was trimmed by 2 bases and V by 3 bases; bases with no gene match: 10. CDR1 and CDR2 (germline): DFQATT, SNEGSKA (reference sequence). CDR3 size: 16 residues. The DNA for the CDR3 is TGCAGTGCTAGGCTTACTACGACAGGGGCCACAGATACGCAGTATTTT. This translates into CSARLTTTGATDTQYF.

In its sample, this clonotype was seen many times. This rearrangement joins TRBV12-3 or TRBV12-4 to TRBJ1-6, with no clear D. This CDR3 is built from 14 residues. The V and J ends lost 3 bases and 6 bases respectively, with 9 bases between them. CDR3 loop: CASSFSKGNSPLHF. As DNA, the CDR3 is TGTGCCAGCAGTTTTAGTAAGGGTAATTCACCCCTCCACTTT.

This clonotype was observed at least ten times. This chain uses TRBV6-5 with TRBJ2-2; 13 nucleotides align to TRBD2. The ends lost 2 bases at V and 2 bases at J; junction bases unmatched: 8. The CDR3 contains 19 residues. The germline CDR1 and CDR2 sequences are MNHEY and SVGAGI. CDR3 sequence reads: CASSYRLAGGPFNTGELFF. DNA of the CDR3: TGTGCCAGCAGTTACAGACTAGCGGGAGGCCCTTTCAACACCGGGGAGCTGTTTTTT.

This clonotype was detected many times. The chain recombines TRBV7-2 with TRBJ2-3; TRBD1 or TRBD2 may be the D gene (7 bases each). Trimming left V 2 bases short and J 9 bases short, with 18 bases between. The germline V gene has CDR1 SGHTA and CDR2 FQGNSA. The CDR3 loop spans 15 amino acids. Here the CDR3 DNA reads TGTGCCAGCAGCTTACAGGGGGGGGGCCACGAGACGCAGTATTTT. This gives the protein CASSLQGGGHETQYF. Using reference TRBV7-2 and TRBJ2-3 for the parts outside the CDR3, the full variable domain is GAGVSQSPSNKVTEKGKDVELRCDPISGHTALYWYRQSLGQGLEFLIYFQGNSAPDKSGLPSDRFSAERTGGSVSTLTIQRTQQEDSAVYLCASSLQGGGHETQYFGPGTRLTVL.